These T cell receptor beta chains were read from a single sample in a study of blood T cells in healthy people across ages. In TCRdb, the 5' RACE reads were re-called with MiXCR into one record per CDR3 protein. The data show hundreds of thousands of distinct CDR3 sequences, 40% to 50% seen once. The source material was blood. These TCRs come from a man in his 60s in good health. The CDR3 runs from the conserved cysteine through the conserved F or W. A D gene is named only where the DNA matches it firmly. A row's size may be missing; if present it is once, few, many or a size class.

clone size: few; D gene: TRBD1; V gene: TRBV4-1; J gene: TRBJ2-4; CDR3 protein: CASSQRGGWIQYF
clone size: NA; D gene: TRBD1; V gene: TRBV2; J gene: TRBJ1-2; CDR3 protein: CASSTTGADYGYTF
clone size: NA; D gene: NA; V gene: TRBV20-1; J gene: NA; CDR3 protein: CSARDPGAGETQYF
clone size: once; D gene: TRBD2; V gene: TRBV20-1; J gene: TRBJ2-1; CDR3 protein: CSARWGTGGESSYNEQFF
clone size: NA; D gene: NA; V gene: TRBV6-2/TRBV6-3; J gene: TRBJ1-5; CDR3 protein: CASSYPGQMIDSNQPQHF
clone size: few; D gene: TRBD1; V gene: TRBV4-3; J gene: TRBJ1-5; CDR3 protein: CASSQDRTGGGQPQHF
clone size: NA; D gene: NA; V gene: TRBV12-3/TRBV12-4; J gene: TRBJ2-4; CDR3 protein: CASSLDRGWNIQYF
clone size: NA; D gene: TRBD1; V gene: TRBV20-1; J gene: TRBJ1-6; CDR3 protein: CSARDSRGHNSPLHF
clone size: NA; D gene: NA; V gene: TRBV7-6; J gene: TRBJ2-1; CDR3 protein: CASSPGTSLANEQFF
clone size: few; D gene: NA; V gene: TRBV7-9; J gene: TRBJ1-4; CDR3 protein: CASSLTFTEPYNEKLFF
clone size: NA; D gene: NA; V gene: TRBV4-3; J gene: TRBJ2-5; CDR3 protein: CASSRVGNAGQETQYF
clone size: once; D gene: NA; V gene: TRBV7-9; J gene: TRBJ1-6; CDR3 protein: CASSSLRGGGDSPLHF
clone size: few; D gene: NA; V gene: TRBV9; J gene: TRBJ2-7; CDR3 protein: CASSVEEGAGSYEQYF
clone size: NA; D gene: TRBD1; V gene: TRBV18; J gene: TRBJ1-2; CDR3 protein: CASSPGGTGPGYGYTF
clone size: NA; D gene: NA; V gene: TRBV10-3; J gene: TRBJ2-1; CDR3 protein: CAISPGGYNEQFF
clone size: NA; D gene: NA; V gene: TRBV29-1; J gene: TRBJ1-1; CDR3 protein: CSATMNILNTEAFF
clone size: once; D gene: NA; V gene: TRBV3-1; J gene: TRBJ2-3; CDR3 protein: CASSQDWREGGPDTQYF
clone size: NA; D gene: TRBD2; V gene: TRBV3-1; J gene: TRBJ2-7; CDR3 protein: CASSQIPRTSGAGEQYF
clone size: NA; D gene: TRBD2; V gene: TRBV6-1; J gene: TRBJ2-3; CDR3 protein: CVSSEAVELAGDTQYF
clone size: NA; D gene: NA; V gene: TRBV7-8; J gene: TRBJ2-5; CDR3 protein: CASRRGEETQYF
clone size: once; D gene: NA; V gene: TRBV5-1; J gene: TRBJ1-1; CDR3 protein: CASYTAENTEAFF
clone size: NA; D gene: TRBD1; V gene: TRBV11-2; J gene: TRBJ2-3; CDR3 protein: CASSPTTGVGDTQYF
clone size: NA; D gene: NA; V gene: TRBV10-3; J gene: TRBJ2-1; CDR3 protein: CAISDVGASNSYNEQFF
clone size: NA; D gene: TRBD2; V gene: TRBV2; J gene: TRBJ2-5; CDR3 protein: CATLPFSGAGQTQYF
clone size: NA; D gene: TRBD1; V gene: TRBV6-2/TRBV6-3; J gene: TRBJ1-1; CDR3 protein: CACSYSRDRGYTEAFF
clone size: NA; D gene: TRBD2; V gene: TRBV5-1; J gene: TRBJ2-1; CDR3 protein: CASSTPRTSGGTNEQFF
clone size: many; D gene: TRBD2; V gene: TRBV4-3; J gene: TRBJ2-7; CDR3 protein: CASSSGTMGEQYF
clone size: NA; D gene: TRBD1; V gene: TRBV6-1; J gene: TRBJ1-1; CDR3 protein: CASSDRTGWTEAFF
clone size: NA; D gene: NA; V gene: TRBV20-1; J gene: TRBJ2-3; CDR3 protein: CSARERDYQKYF
clone size: NA; D gene: TRBD1; V gene: TRBV28; J gene: TRBJ2-3; CDR3 protein: CATNDRVGTQYF
clone size: NA; D gene: NA; V gene: TRBV7-2; J gene: TRBJ2-5; CDR3 protein: CASSAAARNQETQYF
clone size: NA; D gene: NA; V gene: TRBV4-1; J gene: TRBJ2-1; CDR3 protein: CASSQGPGRRSYNEQFF
clone size: few; D gene: TRBD2; V gene: TRBV12-3/TRBV12-4; J gene: TRBJ2-7; CDR3 protein: CASSFRAGGLGEQYF
clone size: NA; D gene: NA; V gene: TRBV9; J gene: TRBJ1-6; CDR3 protein: CASSPHRESNSPLHF
clone size: NA; D gene: NA; V gene: TRBV18; J gene: TRBJ2-5; CDR3 protein: CASSPGGETLYF
clone size: many; D gene: TRBD1; V gene: TRBV7-2; J gene: TRBJ2-1; CDR3 protein: CASSRKPPGQGSLNEQFF
clone size: once; D gene: NA; V gene: TRBV6-5; J gene: TRBJ1-4; CDR3 protein: CASSRTVTNEKLFF
clone size: NA; D gene: NA; V gene: TRBV20-1; J gene: TRBJ1-2; CDR3 protein: CSAVPLNGYTF